This T cell receptor (beta chain) was sequenced in a study of blood T cell repertoires in COVID-19 (dated by TCRdb to about 2020). The study in broad terms: Samples covering the acute and convalescent phases of COVID-19 were provided by collaborators in the United States, Italy and Spain. The prospective study material was composed of cDNA or gDNA derived from T cells, B-cell-depleted T cells, or PBMCs. Deeply sampled blood TCRbeta repertoires from subjects exposed to, actively infected with, or recovered from COVID-19 were included in the dataset. The repertoires were released in a freely available public database meant as a resource for research on the immune response to SARS-CoV-2. Samples came from the ongoing ImmuneRACE study (first 160 participants) plus 1,254 subjects from 6 global collaborators. Sample metadata almost always included a de-identified subject ID, COVID-19 status, age in years and sex. Where HLA class I and class II types were available, the types were taken from metadata supplied by the sample provider, not from assay-based typing.

A word on this clone: Its antigen is currently not known. One base away there is no much larger clone; base qualities are not given.

The immunoSEQ Assay, a bias-controlled multiplex PCR, was used to amplify TCRbeta CDR3 regions from genomic DNA. Processing in the source paper ran as follows. Within the assay, amplification of reference gene primers was used to estimate how many nucleated cells each sample contained. To quantify the absolute abundance of each unique TCRbeta CDR3 rearrangement, sequence reads were collapsed and filtered. Productive Simpson clonality was computed per sample as the square root of Simpson's diversity index over productive rearrangements. As stored in TCRdb, this immuneACCESS dataset retains in-frame rearrangements with V and J assigned. A fraction of the clones does not appear; measured against another copy, unresolved V genes explain less than half of the discrepancy, and the remainder lacks a known reason. That table furnishes V, J and clone size, whereas the DNA furnished D and trimming. The table for this sample lists 340,000 or so clones; around 90% of them were counted only once. The ten largest clones represent 1% of the sample.

Each collaborating institution followed its own protocols to collect whole blood in K2EDTA tubes. For TCRbeta analysis, collaborator samples were shipped as frozen whole blood, as isolated PBMCs, or as DNA extracted from either sample type. Overall study results and their limits: How much clinical and demographic metadata was included differed by source and by participant, and the metadata was provided uncurated.

At the junction V is shortened by 9 bases and J by 0 bases; bases outside the gene matches: 11. Sequences LNHDA (CDR1) and SQIVND (CDR2) are obtained from the germline V gene (reference sequence). Including the terminal cysteine and phenylalanine, the CDR3 comprises 18 residues. Kept here is only the CDR3 DNA, which spans 54 bases and is read in frame from base 1. Sequencing input: peripheral blood. This receptor was taken from a man aged 45-60 years with active or convalescent COVID-19. The chain links TRBV19 with TRBJ2-6, and TRBD2 aligns with 10 junction nucleotides. The CDR3 region reads CASAFLAGAFSGANVLTF. The nucleotide sequence is given as TGTGCCAGCGCCTTCCTAGCGGGAGCCTTCTCTGGGGCCAACGTCCTGACTTTC.